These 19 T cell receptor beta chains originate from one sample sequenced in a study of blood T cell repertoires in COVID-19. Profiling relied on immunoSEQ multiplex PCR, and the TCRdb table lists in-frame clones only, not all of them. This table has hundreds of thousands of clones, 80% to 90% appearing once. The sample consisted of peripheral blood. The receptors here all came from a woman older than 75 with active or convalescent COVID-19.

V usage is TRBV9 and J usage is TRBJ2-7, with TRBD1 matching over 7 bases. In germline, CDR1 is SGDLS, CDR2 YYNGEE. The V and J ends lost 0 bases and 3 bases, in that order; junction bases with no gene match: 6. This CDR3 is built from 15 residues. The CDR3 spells CASSVGAGGFYEQYF. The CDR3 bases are TGTGCCAGCAGCGTAGGGGCAGGGGGATTCTACGAGCAGTACTTC.

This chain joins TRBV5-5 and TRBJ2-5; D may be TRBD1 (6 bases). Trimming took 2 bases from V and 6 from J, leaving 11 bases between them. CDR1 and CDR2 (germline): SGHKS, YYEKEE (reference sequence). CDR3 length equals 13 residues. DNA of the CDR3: TGTGCCAGCAGCTTTGGACAGCATCAGACCCAGTACTTC. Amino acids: CASSFGQHQTQYF.

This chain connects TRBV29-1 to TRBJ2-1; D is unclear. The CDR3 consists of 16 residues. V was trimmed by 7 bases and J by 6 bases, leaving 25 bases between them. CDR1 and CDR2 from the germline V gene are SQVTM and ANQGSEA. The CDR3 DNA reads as TGCAGCGCTCACCGCGCGAGTGGGCCTGTGGGCAATGAGCAGTTCTTC. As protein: CSAHRASGPVGNEQFF.

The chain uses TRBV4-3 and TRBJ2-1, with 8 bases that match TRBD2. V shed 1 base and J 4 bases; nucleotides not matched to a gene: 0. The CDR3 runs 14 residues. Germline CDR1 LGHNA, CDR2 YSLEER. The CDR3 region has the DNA TGCGCCAGCAGCCAAGCTAGCGGGTACAATGAGCAGTTCTTC. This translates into CASSQASGYNEQFF.

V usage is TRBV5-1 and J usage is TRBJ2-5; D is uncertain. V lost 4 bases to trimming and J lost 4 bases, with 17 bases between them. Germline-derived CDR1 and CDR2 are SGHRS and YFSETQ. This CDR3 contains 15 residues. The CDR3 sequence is CASSGMADPGETQYF. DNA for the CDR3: TGCGCCAGCAGCGGTATGGCTGATCCGGGAGAGACCCAGTACTTC.

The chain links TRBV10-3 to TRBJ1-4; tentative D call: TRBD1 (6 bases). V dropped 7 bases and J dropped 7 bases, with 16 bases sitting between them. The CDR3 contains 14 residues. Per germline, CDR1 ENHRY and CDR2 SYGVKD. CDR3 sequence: CAITPGGAGEKLFF. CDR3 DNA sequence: TGTGCCATCACCCCCGGGGGGGCGGGTGAAAAACTGTTTTTT.

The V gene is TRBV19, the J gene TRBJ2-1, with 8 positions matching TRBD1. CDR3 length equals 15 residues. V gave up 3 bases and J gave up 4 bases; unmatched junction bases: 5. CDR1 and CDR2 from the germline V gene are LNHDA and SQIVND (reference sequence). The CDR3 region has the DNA TGTGCCAGTAGTATGGGGGGACAGGTATACAATGAGCAGTTCTTC. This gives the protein CASSMGGQVYNEQFF.

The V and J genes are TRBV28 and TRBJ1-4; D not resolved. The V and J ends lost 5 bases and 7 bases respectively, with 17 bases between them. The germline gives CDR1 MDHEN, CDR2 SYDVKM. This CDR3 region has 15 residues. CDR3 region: CASSLGSVGGEKLFF. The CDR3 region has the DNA TGTGCCAGCAGTCTCGGTTCCGTTGGTGGTGAAAAACTGTTTTTT.

CDR3 in amino acids: CASSPRRETQYF. For the CDR3, the DNA is TGTGCCAGCTCACCGCGGCGGGAGACCCAGTACTTC. The chain employs TRBV18 and TRBJ2-5, with D hard to call. The CDR3 loop spans 12 amino acids. The V end was cut by 3 bases, the J end by 5 bases, with 7 bases between. Germline lookup yields CDR1 KGHSH and CDR2 LQKENI.

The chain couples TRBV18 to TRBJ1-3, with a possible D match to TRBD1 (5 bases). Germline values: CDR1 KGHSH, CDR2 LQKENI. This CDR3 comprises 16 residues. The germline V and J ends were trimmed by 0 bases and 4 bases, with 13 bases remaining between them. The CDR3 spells CASSPPGSGRGNTIYF. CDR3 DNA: TGTGCCAGCTCACCACCGGGATCAGGGCGGGGAAACACCATATATTTT.

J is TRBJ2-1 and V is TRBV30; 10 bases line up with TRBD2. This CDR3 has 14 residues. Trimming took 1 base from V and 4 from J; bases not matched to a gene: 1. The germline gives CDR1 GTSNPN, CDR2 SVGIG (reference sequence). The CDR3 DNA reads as TGTGCCTGGAGTGGAGCGGGAGGGTACAATGAGCAGTTCTTC. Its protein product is CAWSGAGGYNEQFF.

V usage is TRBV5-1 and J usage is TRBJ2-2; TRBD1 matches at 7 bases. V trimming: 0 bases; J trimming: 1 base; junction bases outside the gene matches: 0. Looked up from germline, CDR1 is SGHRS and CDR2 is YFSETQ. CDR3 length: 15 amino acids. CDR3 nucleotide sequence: TGCGCCAGCAGCTTGGACAGGGGGAACACCGGGGAGCTGTTTTTT. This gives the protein CASSLDRGNTGELFF.

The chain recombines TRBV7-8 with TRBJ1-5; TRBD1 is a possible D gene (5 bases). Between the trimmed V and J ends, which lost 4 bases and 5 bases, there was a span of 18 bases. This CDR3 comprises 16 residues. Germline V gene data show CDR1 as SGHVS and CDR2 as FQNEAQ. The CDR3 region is CASSSKPGSIDQPQHF. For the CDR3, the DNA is TGTGCCAGCAGCTCGAAACCAGGGTCGATCGATCAGCCCCAGCATTTT.

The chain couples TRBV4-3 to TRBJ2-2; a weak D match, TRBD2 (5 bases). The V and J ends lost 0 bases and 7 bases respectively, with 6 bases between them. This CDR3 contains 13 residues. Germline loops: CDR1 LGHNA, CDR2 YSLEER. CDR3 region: CASSQELGGELFF. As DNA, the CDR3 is TGCGCCAGCAGCCAAGAACTAGGCGGGGAGCTGTTTTTT.

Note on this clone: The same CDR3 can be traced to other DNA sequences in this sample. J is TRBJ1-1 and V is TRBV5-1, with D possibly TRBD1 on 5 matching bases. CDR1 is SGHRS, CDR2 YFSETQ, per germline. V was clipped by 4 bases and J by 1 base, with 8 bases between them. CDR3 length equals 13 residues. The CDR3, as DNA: TGCGCCAGCAGCCTACAGGAGAACACTGAAGCTTTCTTT. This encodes CASSLQENTEAFF.

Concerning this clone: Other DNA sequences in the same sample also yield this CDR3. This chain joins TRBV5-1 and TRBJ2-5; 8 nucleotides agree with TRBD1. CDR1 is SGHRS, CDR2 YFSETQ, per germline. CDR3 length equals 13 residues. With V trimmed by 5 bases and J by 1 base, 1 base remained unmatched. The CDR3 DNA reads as TGCGCCAGCAGTGGACAGGGCCAAGAGACCCAGTACTTC. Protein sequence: CASSGQGQETQYF.

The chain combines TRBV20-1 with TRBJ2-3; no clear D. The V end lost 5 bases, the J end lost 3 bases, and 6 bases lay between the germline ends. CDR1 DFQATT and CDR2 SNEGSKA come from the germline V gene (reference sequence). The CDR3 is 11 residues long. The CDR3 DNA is TGCAGTGCTCCCTATACAGATACGCAGTATTTT. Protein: CSAPYTDTQYF.

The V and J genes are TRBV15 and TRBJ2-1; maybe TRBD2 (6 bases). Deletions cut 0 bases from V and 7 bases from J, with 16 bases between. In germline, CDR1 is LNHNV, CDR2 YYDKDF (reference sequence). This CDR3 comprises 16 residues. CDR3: CATSREIRAGLNEQFF. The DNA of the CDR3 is TGTGCCACCAGCAGAGAGATCCGCGCGGGGTTAAATGAGCAGTTCTTC.

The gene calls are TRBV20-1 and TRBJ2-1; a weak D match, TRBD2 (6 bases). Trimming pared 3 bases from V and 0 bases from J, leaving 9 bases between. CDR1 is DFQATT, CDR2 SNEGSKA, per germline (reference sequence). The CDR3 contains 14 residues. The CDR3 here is CSASAGTSYNEQFF. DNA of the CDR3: TGCAGTGCTAGTGCGGGAACCTCCTACAATGAGCAGTTCTTC.